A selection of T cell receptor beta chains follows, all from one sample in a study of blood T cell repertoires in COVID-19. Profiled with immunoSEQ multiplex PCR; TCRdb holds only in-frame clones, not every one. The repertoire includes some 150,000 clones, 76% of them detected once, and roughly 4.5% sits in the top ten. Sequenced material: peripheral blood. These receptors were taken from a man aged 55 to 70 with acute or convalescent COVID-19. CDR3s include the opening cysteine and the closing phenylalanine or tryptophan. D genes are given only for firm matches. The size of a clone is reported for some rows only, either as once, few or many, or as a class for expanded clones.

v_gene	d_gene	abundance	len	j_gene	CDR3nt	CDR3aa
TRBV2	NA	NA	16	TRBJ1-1	TGTGCCAGCAGTGAAGCCCTTACAGGGTTGAACACTGAAGCTTTCTTT	CASSEALTGLNTEAFF
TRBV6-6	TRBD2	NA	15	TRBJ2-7	TGTGCCAGCACTCCTACAGAGGCTAGCGGCTACGAGCAGTACTTC	CASTPTEASGYEQYF
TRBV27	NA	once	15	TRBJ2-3	TGTGCCAGCAGGGAGTGGCAGGGTTATTCAGATACGCAGTATTTT	CASREWQGYSDTQYF
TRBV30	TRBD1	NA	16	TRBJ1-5	TGTGCCTGGAGTGGGGGACAGGGGGCAAGCAATCAGCCCCAGCATTTT	CAWSGGQGASNQPQHF
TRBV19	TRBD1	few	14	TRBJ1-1	TGTGCCAGTAGGGGACAGGGGGCGAGTACTGAAGCTTTCTTT	CASRGQGASTEAFF
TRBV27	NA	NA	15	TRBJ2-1	TGTGCCAGCAGTATGACTAGTTTCAGTTACAATGAGCAGTTCTTC	CASSMTSFSYNEQFF
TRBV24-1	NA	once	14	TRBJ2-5	TGTGCCACCAGTGATCGGACAACCCAAGAGACCCAGTACTTC	CATSDRTTQETQYF
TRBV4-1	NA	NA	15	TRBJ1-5	TGCGCCAGCAGCCAAGAGGACAATAGCAATCAGCCCCAGCATTTT	CASSQEDNSNQPQHF
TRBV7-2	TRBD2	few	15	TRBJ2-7	TGTGCCAGCAGCTTAGTACCGGGAGGAAAGGACGAGCAGTACTTC	CASSLVPGGKDEQYF
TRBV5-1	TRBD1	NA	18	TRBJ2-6	TGCGCCAGCAGAATAGGGGACAGTGCATTCTCTGGGGCCAACGTCCTGACTTTC	CASRIGDSAFSGANVLTF
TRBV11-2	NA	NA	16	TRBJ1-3	TGTGCCAGCAGCTACAGTTACAGGGCCTCTGGAAACACCATATATTTT	CASSYSYRASGNTIYF
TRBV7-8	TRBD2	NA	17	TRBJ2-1	TGTGCCAGCAGCTTATTTTTTGGGCTAGCGGCGAACAATGAGCAGTTCTTC	CASSLFFGLAANNEQFF
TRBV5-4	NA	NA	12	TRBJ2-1	TGTGCCAGCAGCTTGAGGGGGGGACCCTTTGTCTTC	CASSLRGGPFVF
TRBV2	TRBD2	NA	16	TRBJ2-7	TGTGCCAGCAGCTCCACCCTAGCGGGAGGGCCTGGCGAGCAGTACTTC	CASSSTLAGGPGEQYF
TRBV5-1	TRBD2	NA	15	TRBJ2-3	TGCGCCAGCAGGGGGCTAGCGGGAGGGTCAGATACGCAGTATTTT	CASRGLAGGSDTQYF
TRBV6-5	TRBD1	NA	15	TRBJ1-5	TGTGCCAGCGGGGACAGCCAAAGAGTCAATCAGCCCCAGCATTTT	CASGDSQRVNQPQHF
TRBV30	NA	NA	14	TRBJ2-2	TGTGCCTGGAGTGTACTCGCGGGCACCGGGGAGCTGTTTTTT	CAWSVLAGTGELFF
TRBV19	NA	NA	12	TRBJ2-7	TGTGCCAGTAGCGACACATCCTACGAGCAGTACTTC	CASSDTSYEQYF
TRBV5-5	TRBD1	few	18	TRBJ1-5	TGTGCCAGCAGCTTGGAAGGACAGGGAACCGTTAGCAATCAGCCCCAGCATTTT	CASSLEGQGTVSNQPQHF
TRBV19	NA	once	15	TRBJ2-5	TGTGCCAGTAGTAGGCAGGCAGGGTTACAAGAGACCCAGTACTTC	CASSRQAGLQETQYF
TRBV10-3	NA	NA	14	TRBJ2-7	TGTGCCATCGGAGGTGTTAGCGGCTCCTACGAGCAGTACTTC	CAIGGVSGSYEQYF
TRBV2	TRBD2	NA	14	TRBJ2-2	TGTGCCAGCATGAGGCTAGCGGACACCGGGGAGCTGTTTTTT	CASMRLADTGELFF
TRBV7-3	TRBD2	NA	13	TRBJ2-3	TGTGCCAGCAGCGCGCGGACTAGCGCGGCGCAGTATTTT	CASSARTSAAQYF
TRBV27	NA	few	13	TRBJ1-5	TGTGCCAGCAGTCCCCTTTCCAATCAGCCCCAGCATTTT	CASSPLSNQPQHF
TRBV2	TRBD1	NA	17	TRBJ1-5	TGTGCCAGCAGCAACCCAAGGACAGGGGGAAGAGGTCAGCCCCAGCATTTT	CASSNPRTGGRGQPQHF
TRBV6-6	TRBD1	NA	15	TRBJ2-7	TGTGCCAGCAGGCAGACAGGGGGCGGATTGGACGAGCAGTACTTC	CASRQTGGGLDEQYF
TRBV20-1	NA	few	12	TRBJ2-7	TGCAGTGCTGGTGGACAGTTTGGAGAGCAGTACTTC	CSAGGQFGEQYF
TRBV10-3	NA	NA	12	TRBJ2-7	TGTGCCGTCCGAGCGGGCTCCTACGAGCAGTACTTC	CAVRAGSYEQYF
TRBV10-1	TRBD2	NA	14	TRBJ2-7	TGCGCCAGCAGCTTCGTCCGGGAGGGCGACGAGCAGTACTTC	CASSFVREGDEQYF
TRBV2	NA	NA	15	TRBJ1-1	TGTGCCAGCAGTGTAGCGGGGGCTCCAGAGGCTGAAGCTTTCTTT	CASSVAGAPEAEAFF
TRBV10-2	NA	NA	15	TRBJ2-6	TGCGCCAGCAGTGAGTTGTGGGCAGGGGCCAACGTCCTGACTTTC	CASSELWAGANVLTF
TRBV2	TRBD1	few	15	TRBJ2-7	TGTGCCAGCAGTGTAGGACAGGGAGGTCGGTACGAGCAGTACTTC	CASSVGQGGRYEQYF
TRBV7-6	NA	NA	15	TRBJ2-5	TGTGCCAGCAGCTTATTAGCGGCTTCCCAAGAGACCCAGTACTTC	CASSLLAASQETQYF
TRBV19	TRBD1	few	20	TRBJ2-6	TGTGCCAGTAGTTCCCGGGCAGGGGGCGGTCCCTTCGCTGGGGCCAACGTCCTGACTTTC	CASSSRAGGGPFAGANVLTF
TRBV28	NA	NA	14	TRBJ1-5	TGTGCCAGCAGTTTCGAGCAGGGCAATCAGCCCCAGCATTTT	CASSFEQGNQPQHF
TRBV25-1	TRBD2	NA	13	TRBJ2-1	TGTGCCAGCAGTCGACTAGCGGACAATGAGCAGTTCTTC	CASSRLADNEQFF
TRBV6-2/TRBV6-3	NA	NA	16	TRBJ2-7	TGTGCCAGCACCCCCCCCAGGTCGGCCTACCCCCTCGAGCAGTACTTC	CASTPPRSAYPLEQYF
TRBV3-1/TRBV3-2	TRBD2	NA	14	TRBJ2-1	TGTGCCAGCAGCCTAGCGGGAGGGGACAATGAGCAGTTCTTC	CASSLAGGDNEQFF
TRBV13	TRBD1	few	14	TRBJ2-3	TGTGCCAGCAGAGGGACAGGGGAGCCAGATACGCAGTATTTT	CASRGTGEPDTQYF
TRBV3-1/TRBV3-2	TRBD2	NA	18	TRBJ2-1	TGTGCCAGCAGCTCCGGGACTAGCGGGGTTAGCTCCTACAATGAGCAGTTCTTC	CASSSGTSGVSSYNEQFF
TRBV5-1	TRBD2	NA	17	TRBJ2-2	TGCGCCAGCAGCTTGGGCTCTCGGGGGGATAACACCGGGGAGCTGTTTTTT	CASSLGSRGDNTGELFF
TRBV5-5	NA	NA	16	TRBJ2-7	TGTGCCAGCACCTCTGATTCAGGGTTTATTACCTACGAGCAGTACTTC	CASTSDSGFITYEQYF
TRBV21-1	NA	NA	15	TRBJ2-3	TGTGCCAGCAGCAAAACGGGGACAGGGACAGATACGCAGTATTTT	CASSKTGTGTDTQYF
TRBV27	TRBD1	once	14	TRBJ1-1	TGTGCCAGCAGTTTATCGACAGGGGGGACTGAAGCTTTCTTT	CASSLSTGGTEAFF
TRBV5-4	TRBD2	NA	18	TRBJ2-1	TGTGCCAGCAGCTTGGCCGGCTGGACTAGCGGGAGTAGGAATGAGCAGTTCTTC	CASSLAGWTSGSRNEQFF
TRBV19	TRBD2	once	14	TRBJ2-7	TGTGCCAGTAATAGCGGGAGCTATACCTACGAGCAGTACTTC	CASNSGSYTYEQYF
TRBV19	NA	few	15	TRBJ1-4	TGTGCCAGTAGTATGTGGGGGCGCCCGGGAGAAAAACTGTTTTTT	CASSMWGRPGEKLFF
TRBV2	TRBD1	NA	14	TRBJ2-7	TGTGCCAGCAGTCCCCGGACAGGCGGGTACGAGCAGTACTTC	CASSPRTGGYEQYF
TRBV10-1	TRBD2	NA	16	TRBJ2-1	TGCGCCAGCAGCTCCGCAGGGACTAGCGGTTACAATGAGCAGTTCTTC	CASSSAGTSGYNEQFF
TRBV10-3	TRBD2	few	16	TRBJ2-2	TGTGCCATCAGGGAGGGGCTAGCGGGGAACACCGGGGAGCTGTTTTTT	CAIREGLAGNTGELFF
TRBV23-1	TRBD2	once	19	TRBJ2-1	TGCGCCAGCAGTCAAGACCCTCTCACTAGCGGGAGAACGTCCAATGAGCAGTTCTTC	CASSQDPLTSGRTSNEQFF